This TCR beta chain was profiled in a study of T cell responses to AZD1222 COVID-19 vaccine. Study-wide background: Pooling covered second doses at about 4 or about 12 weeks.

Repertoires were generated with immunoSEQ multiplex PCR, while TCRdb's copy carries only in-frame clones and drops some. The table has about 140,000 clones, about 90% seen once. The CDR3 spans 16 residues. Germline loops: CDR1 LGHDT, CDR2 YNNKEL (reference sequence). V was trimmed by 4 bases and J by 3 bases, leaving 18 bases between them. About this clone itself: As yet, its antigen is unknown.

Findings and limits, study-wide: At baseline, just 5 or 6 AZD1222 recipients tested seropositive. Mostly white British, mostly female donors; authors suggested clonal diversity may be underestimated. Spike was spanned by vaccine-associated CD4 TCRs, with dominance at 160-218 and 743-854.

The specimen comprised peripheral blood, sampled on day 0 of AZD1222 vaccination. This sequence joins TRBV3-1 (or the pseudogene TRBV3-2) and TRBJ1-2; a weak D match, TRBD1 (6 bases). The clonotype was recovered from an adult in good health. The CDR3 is CASSPGTGRVHYGYTF. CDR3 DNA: TGTGCCAGCAGCCCCGGAACAGGGAGGGTTCACTATGGCTACACCTTC.